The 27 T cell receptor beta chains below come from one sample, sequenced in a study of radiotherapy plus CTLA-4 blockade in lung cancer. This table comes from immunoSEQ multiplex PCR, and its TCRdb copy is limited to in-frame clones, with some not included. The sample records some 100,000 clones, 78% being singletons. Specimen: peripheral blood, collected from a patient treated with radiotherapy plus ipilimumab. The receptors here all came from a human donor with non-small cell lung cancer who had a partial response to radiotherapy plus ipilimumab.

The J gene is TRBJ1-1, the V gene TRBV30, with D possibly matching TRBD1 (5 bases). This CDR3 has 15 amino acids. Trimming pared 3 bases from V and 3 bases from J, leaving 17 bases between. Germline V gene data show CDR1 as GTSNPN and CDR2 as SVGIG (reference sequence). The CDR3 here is CAWRSWGQWDTEAFF. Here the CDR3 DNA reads TGTGCCTGGAGATCATGGGGCCAATGGGACACTGAAGCTTTCTTT.

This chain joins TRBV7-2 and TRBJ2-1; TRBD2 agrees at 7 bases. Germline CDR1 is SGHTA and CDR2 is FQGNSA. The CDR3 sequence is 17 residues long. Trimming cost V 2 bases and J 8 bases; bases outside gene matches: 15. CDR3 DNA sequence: TGTGCCAGCAGCTTACTTGGGAGGGCCCTCGGGCAGGATGAGCAGTTCTTC. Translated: CASSLLGRALGQDEQFF.

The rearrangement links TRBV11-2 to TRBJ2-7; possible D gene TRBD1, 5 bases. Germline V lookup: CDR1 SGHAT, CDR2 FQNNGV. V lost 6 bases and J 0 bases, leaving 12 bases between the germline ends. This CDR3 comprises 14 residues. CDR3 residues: CASRNRQNSYEQYF. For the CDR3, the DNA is TGTGCCAGCAGAAACAGGCAAAACTCCTACGAGCAGTACTTC.

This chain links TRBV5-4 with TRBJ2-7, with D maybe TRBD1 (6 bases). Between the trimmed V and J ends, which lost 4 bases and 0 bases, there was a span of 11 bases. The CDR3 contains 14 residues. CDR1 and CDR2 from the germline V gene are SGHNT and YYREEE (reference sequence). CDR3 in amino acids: CASSPSDSSYEQYF. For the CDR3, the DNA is TGTGCCAGCAGCCCCTCGGACAGCTCCTACGAGCAGTACTTC.

CDR3 region: CASSLAQGQGNNQPQHF. CDR3 bases: TGTGCCAGCAGTTTGGCCCAAGGACAGGGCAACAATCAGCCCCAGCATTTT. This chain uses TRBV28 with TRBJ1-5; TRBD1 agrees at 8 bases. The length of the CDR3 is 17 residues. J lost 3 bases, V lost 3 bases, and 10 bases had no gene match. The V gene's germline CDR1 is MDHEN and CDR2 SYDVKM.

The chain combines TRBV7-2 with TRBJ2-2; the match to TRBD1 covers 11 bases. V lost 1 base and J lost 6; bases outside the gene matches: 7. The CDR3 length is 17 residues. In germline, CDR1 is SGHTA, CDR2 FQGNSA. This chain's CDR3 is CASSLVGGQGAAGELFF. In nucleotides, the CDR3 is TGTGCCAGCAGCTTAGTGGGAGGACAGGGGGCTGCCGGGGAGCTGTTTTTT.

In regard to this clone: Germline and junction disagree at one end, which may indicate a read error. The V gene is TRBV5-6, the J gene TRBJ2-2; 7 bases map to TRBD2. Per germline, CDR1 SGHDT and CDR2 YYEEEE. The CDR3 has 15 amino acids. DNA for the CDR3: TGTGCCAGCAGCTCCTTACGCGCGGGGAGCGGGAAGCTGTTTTTT. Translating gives CASSSLRAGSGKLFF.

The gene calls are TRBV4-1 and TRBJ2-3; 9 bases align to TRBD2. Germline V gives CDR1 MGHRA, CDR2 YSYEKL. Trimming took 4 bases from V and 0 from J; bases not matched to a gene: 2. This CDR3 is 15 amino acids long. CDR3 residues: CASSPTSGSTDTQYF. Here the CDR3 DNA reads TGCGCCAGCAGCCCGACTAGCGGCAGCACAGATACGCAGTATTTT.

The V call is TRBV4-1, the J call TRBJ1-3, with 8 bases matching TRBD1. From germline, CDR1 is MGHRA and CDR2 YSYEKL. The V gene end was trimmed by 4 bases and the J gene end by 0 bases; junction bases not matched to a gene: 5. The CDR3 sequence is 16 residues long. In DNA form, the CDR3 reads TGCGCCAGCAGCCCTACAGACAGGGGCTCTGGAAACACCATATATTTT. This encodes CASSPTDRGSGNTIYF.

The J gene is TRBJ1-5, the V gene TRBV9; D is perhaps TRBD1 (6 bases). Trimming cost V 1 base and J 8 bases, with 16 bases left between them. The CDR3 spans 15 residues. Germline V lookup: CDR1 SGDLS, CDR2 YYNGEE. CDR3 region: CASSVRHGGLEPQHF. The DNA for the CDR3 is TGTGCCAGCAGCGTAAGACACGGGGGGCTTGAGCCCCAGCATTTT.

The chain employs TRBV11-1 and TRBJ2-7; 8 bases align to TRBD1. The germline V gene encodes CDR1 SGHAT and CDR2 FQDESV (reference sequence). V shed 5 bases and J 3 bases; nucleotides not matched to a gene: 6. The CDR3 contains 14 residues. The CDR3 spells CASSPRTGNYEQYF. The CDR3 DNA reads TGTGCCAGCAGCCCGCGGACAGGGAACTACGAGCAGTACTTC.

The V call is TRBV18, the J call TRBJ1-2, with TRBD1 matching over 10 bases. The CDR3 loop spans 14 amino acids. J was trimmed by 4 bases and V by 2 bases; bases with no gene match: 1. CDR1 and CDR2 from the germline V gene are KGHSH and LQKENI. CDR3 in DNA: TGTGCCAGCTCACCAGGGACAGGGGTCTATGGCTACACCTTC. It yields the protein CASSPGTGVYGYTF. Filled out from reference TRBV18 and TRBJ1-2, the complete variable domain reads NAGVMQNPRHLVRRRGQEARLRCSPMKGHSHVYWYRQLPEEGLKFMVYLQKENIIDESGMPKERFSAEFPKEGPSILRIQQVVRGDSAAYFCASSPGTGVYGYTFGSGTRLTVV.

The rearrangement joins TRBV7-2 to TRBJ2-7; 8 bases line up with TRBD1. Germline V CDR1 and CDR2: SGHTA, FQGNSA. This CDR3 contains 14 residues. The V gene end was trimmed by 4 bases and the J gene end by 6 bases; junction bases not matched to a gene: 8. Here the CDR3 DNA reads TGTGCCAGCAGCTATGGACAGGGCCCCTCCGAGCAGTACGTC. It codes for CASSYGQGPSEQYV.

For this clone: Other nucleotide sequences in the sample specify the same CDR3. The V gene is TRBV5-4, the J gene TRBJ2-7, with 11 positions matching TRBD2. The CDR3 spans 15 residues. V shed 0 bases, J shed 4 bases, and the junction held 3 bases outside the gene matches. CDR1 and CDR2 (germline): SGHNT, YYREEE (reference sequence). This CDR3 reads CASSLGGTSGYEQYF. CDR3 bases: TGTGCCAGCAGCTTGGGAGGGACTAGCGGATACGAGCAGTACTTC. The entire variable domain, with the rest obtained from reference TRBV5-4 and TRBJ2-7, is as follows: ETGVTQSPTHLIKTRGQQVTLRCSSQSGHNTVSWYQQALGQGPQFIFQYYREEENGRGNFPPRFSGLQFPNYSSELNVNALELDDSALYLCASSLGGTSGYEQYFGPGTRLTVT.

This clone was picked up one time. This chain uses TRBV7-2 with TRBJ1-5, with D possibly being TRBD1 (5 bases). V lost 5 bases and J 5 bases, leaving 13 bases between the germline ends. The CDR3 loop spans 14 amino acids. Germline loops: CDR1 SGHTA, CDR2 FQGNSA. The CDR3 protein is CASSGRQGYQPQHF. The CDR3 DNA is TGTGCCAGCAGCGGACGCCAGGGCTATCAGCCCCAGCATTTT.

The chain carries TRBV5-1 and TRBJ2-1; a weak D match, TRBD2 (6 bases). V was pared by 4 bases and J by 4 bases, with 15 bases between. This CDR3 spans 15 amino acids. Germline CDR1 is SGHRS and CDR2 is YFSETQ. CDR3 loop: CASSVSPGTYNEQFF. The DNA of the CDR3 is TGCGCCAGCAGCGTCTCCCCCGGGACTTACAATGAGCAGTTCTTC.

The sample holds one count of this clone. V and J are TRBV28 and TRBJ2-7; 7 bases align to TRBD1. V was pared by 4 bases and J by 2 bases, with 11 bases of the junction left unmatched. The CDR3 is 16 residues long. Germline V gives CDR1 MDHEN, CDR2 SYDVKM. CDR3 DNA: TGTGCCAGCAGTTCCTCCTATGGGGACAGACCCTACGAGCAGTACGTC. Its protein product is CASSSSYGDRPYEQYV.

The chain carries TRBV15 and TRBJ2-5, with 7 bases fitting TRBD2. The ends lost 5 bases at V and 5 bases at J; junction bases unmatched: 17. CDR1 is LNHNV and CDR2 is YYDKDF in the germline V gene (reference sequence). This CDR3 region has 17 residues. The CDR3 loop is CATSARGWEGSWETQYF. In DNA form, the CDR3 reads TGTGCCACCAGCGCCAGAGGGTGGGAGGGCTCGTGGGAGACCCAGTACTTC.

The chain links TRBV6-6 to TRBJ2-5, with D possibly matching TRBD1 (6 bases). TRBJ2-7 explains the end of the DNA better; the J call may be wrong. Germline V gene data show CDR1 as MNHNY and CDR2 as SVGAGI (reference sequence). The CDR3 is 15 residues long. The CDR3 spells CASSGEQGFSYEQYF. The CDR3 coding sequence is TGTGCCAGCAGTGGCGAGCAGGGGTTTTCCTACGAGCAGTACTTC.

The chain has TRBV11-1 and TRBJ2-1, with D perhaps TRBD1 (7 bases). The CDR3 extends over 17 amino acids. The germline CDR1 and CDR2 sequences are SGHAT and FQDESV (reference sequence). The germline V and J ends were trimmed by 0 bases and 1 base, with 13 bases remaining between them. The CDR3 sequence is CASSLAAGGLSYNEQFF. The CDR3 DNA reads TGTGCCAGCAGCTTAGCGGCAGGGGGACTTTCCTACAATGAGCAGTTCTTC.

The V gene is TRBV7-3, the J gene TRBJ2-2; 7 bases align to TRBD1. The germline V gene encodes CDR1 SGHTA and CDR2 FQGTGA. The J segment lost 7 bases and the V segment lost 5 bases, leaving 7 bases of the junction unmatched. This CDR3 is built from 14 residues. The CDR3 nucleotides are TGTGCCAGCAGCCCGGGACAGCTCAACGGGGAGCTGTTTTTT. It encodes CASSPGQLNGELFF. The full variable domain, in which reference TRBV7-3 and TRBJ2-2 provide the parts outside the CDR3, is GAGVSQTPSNKVTEKGKYVELRCDPISGHTALYWYRQSLGQGPEFLIYFQGTGAADDSGLPNDRFFAVRPEGSVSTLKIQRTERGDSAVYLCASSPGQLNGELFFGEGSRLTVL.

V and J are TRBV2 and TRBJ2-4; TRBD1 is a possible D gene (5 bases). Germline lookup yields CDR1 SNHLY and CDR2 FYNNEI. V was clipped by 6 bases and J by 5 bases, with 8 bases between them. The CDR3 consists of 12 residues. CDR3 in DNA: TGTGCCAGCAGACAGGCTCAAAACATTCAGTACTTC. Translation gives CASRQAQNIQYF. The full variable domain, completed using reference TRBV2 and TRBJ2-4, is EPEVTQTPSHQVTQMGQEVILRCVPISNHLYFYWYRQILGQKVEFLVSFYNNEISEKSEIFDDQFSVERPDGSNFTLKIRSTKLEDSAMYFCASRQAQNIQYFGAGTRLSVL.

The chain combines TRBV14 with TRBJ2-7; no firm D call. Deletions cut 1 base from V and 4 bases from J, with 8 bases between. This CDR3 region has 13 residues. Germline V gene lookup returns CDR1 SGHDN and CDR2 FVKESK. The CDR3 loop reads CASSQGRLYEQYF. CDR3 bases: TGTGCCAGCAGCCAAGGGCGGTTATACGAGCAGTACTTC.

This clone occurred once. DNA of the CDR3: TGTGCCAGCAGTGAGGGCAGGGCCGGAGACACTGAAGCTTTCTTT. The encoded protein is CASSEGRAGDTEAFF. V gene TRBV2 combines with J gene TRBJ1-1; weak D call: TRBD1 (5 bases). Germline assignment: CDR1 SNHLY and CDR2 FYNNEI. This CDR3 has 15 residues. V lost 3 bases, J lost 3 bases, and 14 bases lay in between. Full variable domain (outside the CDR3, taken from reference TRBV2 and TRBJ1-1): EPEVTQTPSHQVTQMGQEVILRCVPISNHLYFYWYRQILGQKVEFLVSFYNNEISEKSEIFDDQFSVERPDGSNFTLKIRSTKLEDSAMYFCASSEGRAGDTEAFFGQGTRLTVV.

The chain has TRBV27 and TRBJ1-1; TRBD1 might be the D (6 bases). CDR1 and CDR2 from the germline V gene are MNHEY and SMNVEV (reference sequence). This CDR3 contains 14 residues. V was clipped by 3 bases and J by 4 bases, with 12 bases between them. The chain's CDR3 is CASSFWGRSTEAFF. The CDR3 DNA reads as TGTGCCAGCAGTTTCTGGGGGCGGAGCACTGAAGCTTTCTTT.

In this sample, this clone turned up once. This chain's CDR3 is CASSLATGAGYGYTF. CDR3 sequence (DNA): TGTGCCAGCAGCTTAGCGACAGGGGCGGGCTATGGCTACACCTTC. The chain uses TRBV7-8 and TRBJ1-2; 8 positions agree with TRBD1. The CDR3 is 15 residues long. From germline, CDR1 is SGHVS and CDR2 FQNEAQ. The ends lost 0 bases at V and 4 bases at J; junction bases unmatched: 4. Combining the CDR3 with reference TRBV7-8 and TRBJ1-2 gives the whole variable domain GAGVSQSPRYKVAKRGQDVALRCDPISGHVSLFWYQQALGQGPEFLTYFQNEAQLDKSGLPSDRFFAERPEGSVSTLKIQRTQQEDSAVYLCASSLATGAGYGYTFGSGTRLTVV.

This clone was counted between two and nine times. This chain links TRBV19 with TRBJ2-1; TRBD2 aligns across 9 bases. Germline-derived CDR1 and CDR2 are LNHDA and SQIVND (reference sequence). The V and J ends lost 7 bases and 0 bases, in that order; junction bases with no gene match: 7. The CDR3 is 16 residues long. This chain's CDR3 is CASTGAGGSSYNEQFF. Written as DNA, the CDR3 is TGTGCCAGTACCGGAGCGGGAGGAAGCTCCTACAATGAGCAGTTCTTC. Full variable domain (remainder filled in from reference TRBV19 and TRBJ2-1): DGGITQSPKYLFRKEGQNVTLSCEQNLNHDAMYWYRQDPGQGLRLIYYSQIVNDFQKGDIAEGYSVSREKKESFPLTVTSAQKNPTAFYLCASTGAGGSSYNEQFFGPGTRLTVL.